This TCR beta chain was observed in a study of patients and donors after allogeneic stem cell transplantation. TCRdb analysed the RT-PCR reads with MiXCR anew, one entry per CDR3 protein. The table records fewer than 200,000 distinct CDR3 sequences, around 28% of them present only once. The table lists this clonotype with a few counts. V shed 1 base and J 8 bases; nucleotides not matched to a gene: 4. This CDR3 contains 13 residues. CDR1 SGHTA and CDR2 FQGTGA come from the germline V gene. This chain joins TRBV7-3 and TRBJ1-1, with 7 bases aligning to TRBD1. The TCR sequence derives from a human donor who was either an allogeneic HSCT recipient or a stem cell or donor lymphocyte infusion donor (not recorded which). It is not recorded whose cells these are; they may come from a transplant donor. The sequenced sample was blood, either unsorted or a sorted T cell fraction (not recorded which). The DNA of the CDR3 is TGTGCCAGCAGCTTAAGACAGGGTGGGGAAGCTTTCTTT. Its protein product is CASSLRQGGEAFF.